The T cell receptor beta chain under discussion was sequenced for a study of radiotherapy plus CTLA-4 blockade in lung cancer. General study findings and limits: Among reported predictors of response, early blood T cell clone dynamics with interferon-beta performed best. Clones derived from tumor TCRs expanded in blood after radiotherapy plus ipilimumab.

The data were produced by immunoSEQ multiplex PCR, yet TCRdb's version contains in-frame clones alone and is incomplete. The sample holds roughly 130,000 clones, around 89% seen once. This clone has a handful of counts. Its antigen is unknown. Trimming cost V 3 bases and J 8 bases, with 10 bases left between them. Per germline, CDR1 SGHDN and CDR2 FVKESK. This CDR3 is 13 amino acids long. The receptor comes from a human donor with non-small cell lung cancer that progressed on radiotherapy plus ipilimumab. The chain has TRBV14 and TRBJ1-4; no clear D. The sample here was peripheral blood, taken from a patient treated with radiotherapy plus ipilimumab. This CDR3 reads CASSHLTDEKLFF. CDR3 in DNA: TGTGCCAGCAGCCATCTGACGGACGAAAAACTGTTTTTT.